This T cell receptor (beta chain) came from a study of T-cell reconstitution after alpha-beta-depleted transplantation in children. The authors prepared the TCRbeta library with unique molecular identifiers. MiXCR, run by TCRdb on the PCR reads, gives a single entry per CDR3 protein. The sample shows about 610,000 distinct CDR3 sequences, about 10% of them seen only once. The CDR3 length is 16 residues. With 0 bases removed from V and 9 bases from J, the gap between germline ends came to 15 bases. Germline CDR1 is MNHEY and CDR2 is SVGAGI. The chain carries TRBV6-5 and TRBJ1-6, with D possibly being TRBD1 (6 bases). The sequence came from a human donor who donated a stem cell graft to a child with acute myeloid leukemia. The source was PBMCs from the stem cell graft donor, collected from the stem cell graft. CDR3 DNA sequence: TGTGCCAGCAGTTACTCTCCTTCGCAGGGGAGTTCACCCCTCCACTTT. It specifies CASSYSPSQGSSPLHF.